This T cell receptor beta chain is drawn from a study of T cell clonality in common variable immunodeficiency. Heparinized whole blood, about 5 to 9 ml, came from each donor. The table came from immunoSEQ multiplex PCR; TCRdb's copy has only in-frame clones and leaves some out. This sample carries tens of thousands of clones, none of them present only once. Regarding the study as a whole: CVID subjects shared fewer TCRbeta clones than healthy controls did. CVID subjects had higher TCRbeta clonality than healthy controls, most marked in about a third. In common variable immunodeficiency, TCR beta chains reportedly carried fewer deletions and N-nucleotide insertions.

This clone was picked up a small number of times. The antigen is not known. The missing CDR3 end, 3 residues past where the read stops, is filled in from the germline J gene. The CDR3 covers 13 residues. V lost 7 bases to trimming and J lost 5 bases, with 11 bases between them. Germline-derived CDR1 and CDR2 are LNHDA and SQIVND (reference sequence). The receptor was derived from a person aged 18-70 years in good health. The sequenced sample consisted of peripheral blood mononuclear cells. This chain joins TRBV19 and TRBJ2-2; possibly TRBD2 for D (5 bases). CDR3 residues: CASTTRGTGELFF. CDR3 DNA (partial): TGTGCCAGTACCACTCGGGGAACCGGGGAG.